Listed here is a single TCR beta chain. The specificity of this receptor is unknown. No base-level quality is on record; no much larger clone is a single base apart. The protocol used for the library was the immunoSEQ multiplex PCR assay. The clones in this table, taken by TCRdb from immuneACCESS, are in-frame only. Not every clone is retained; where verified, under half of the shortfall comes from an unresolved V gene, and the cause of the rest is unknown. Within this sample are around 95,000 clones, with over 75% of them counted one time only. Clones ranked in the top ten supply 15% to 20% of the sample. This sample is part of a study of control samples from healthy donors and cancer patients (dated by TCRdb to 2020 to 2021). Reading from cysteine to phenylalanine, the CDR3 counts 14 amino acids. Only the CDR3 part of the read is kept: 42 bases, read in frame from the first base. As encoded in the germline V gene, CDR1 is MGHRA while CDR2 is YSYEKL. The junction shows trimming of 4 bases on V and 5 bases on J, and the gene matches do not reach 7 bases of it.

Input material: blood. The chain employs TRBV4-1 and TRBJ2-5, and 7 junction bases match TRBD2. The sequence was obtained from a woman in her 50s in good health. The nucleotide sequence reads TGCGCCAGCAGCCCACCCGGGGGGTTTGAGACCCAGTACTTC. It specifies CASSPPGGFETQYF.